The clone carrying this T cell receptor (beta chain) showed up many times. This specimen belongs to a study of T cells in Graves' hyperthyroidism and ophthalmopathy. Overall study context: Once the initial diagnosis was made, peripheral blood was obtained before any treatment.

The CDR3 is 15 residues long. V shed 1 base, J shed 2 bases, and the junction held 1 base outside the gene matches. What was amplified from RNA transcripts were TCR beta CDR3 regions. Using the HTBI primer set, a first-round RT-PCR was run on the TCR CDR3. TCRdb reprocessed the multiplex PCR reads with MiXCR, giving one entry per CDR3 protein. The data show about 290,000 distinct CDR3 sequences, around 15% seen once. Roughly 10 ml of fresh peripheral blood supplied the PBMCs. Sequencing input: blood. The sequence was collected from a woman aged 40 to 50 with Graves' hyperthyroidism. The rearrangement joins TRBV12-3 or TRBV12-4 to TRBJ2-5; 10 bases match TRBD1. The CDR3 sequence: CASSLGGQGQETQYF. CDR3 sequence (DNA): TGTGCCAGCAGTTTAGGGGGACAGGGGCAAGAGACCCAGTACTTC.